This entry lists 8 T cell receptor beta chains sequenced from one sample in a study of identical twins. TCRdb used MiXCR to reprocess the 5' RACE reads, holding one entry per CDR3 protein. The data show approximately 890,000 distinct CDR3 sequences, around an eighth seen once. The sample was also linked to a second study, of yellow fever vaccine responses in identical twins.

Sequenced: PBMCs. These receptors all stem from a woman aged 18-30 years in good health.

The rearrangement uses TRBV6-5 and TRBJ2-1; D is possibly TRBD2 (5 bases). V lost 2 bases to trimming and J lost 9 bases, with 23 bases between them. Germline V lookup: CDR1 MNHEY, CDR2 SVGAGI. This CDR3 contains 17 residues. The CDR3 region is CASSYNPASRAGIEQFF. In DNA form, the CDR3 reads TGTGCCAGCAGTTACAATCCGGCCTCTCGGGCCGGGATTGAGCAGTTCTTC.

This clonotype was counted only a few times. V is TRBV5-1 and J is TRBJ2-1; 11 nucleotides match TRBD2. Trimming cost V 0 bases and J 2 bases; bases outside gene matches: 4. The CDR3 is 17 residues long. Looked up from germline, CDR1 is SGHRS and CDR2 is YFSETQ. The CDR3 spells CASSLDPSGRTYNEQFF. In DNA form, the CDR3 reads TGCGCCAGCAGCTTGGACCCTAGCGGGAGGACCTACAATGAGCAGTTCTTC.

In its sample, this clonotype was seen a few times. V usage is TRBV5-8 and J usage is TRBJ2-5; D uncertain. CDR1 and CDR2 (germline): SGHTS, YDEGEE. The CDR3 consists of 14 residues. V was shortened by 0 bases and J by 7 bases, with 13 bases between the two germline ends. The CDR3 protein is CASSLVVISGTQYF. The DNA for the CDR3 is TGTGCCAGCAGCTTGGTCGTGATTTCGGGGACCCAGTACTTC. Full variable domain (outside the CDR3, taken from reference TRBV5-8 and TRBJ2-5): EAGVTQSPTHLIKTRGQQATLRCSPISGHTSVYWYQQALGLGLQFLLWYDEGEERNRGNFPPRFSGRQFPNYSSELNVNALELEDSALYLCASSLVVISGTQYFGPGTRLLVL.

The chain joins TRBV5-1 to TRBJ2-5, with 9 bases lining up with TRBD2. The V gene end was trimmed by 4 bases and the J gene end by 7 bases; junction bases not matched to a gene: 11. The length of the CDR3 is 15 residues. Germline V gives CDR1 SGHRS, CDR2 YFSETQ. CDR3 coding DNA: TGCGCCAGCAGCGTTAGCGGGGGAGAACCGGGGACCCAGTACTTC. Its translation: CASSVSGGEPGTQYF.

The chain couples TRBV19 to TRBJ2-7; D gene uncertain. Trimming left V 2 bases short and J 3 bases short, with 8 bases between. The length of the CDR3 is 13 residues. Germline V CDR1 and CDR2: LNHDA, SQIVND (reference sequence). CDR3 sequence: CASSISENYEQYF. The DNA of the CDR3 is TGTGCCAGTAGTATATCAGAAAACTACGAGCAGTACTTC.

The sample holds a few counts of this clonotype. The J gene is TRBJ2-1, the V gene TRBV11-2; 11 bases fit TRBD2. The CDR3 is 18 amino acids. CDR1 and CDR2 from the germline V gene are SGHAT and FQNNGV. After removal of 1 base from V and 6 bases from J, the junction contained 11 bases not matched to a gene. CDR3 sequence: CASSLGTSGYLGGNEQFF. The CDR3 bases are TGTGCCAGCAGCTTAGGGACTAGCGGGTATCTAGGGGGCAATGAGCAGTTCTTC.

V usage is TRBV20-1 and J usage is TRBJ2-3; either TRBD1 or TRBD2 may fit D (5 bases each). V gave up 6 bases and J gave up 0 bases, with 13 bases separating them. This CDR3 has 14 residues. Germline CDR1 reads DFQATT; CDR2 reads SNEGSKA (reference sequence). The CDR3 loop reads CSADTRLSTDTQYF. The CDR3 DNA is TGCAGTGCGGACACTAGACTTAGCACAGATACGCAGTATTTT.

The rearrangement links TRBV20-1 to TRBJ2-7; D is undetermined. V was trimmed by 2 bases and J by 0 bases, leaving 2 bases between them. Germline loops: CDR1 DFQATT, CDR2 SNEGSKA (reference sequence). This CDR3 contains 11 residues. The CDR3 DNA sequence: TGCAGTGCTAGAAACTCCTACGAGCAGTACGTC. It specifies CSARNSYEQYV.